The 28 T cell receptor beta chains given below trace back to one sample, sequenced in a study of CD8+ T cells in alopecia areata. After isolation, RNA underwent reverse transcription to generate cDNA as the sequencing template. The assay was immunoSEQ multiplex PCR, and TCRdb's table has in-frame clones only and misses some. In the table there are over 150,000 clones, about 55% of which are singletons. Treatment described: oral pan-JAK inhibitor, 5-10 mg twice daily. The source was CD8+ T cells sorted from blood, collected at week 24, from a patient treated with tofacitinib. Receptor source: a human donor with alopecia areata.

The rearrangement joins TRBV27 to TRBJ2-5; the D gene is possibly TRBD2 (6 bases). The V gene's germline CDR1 is MNHEY and CDR2 SMNVEV (reference sequence). V lost 2 bases to trimming and J lost 5 bases, with 12 bases between them. This CDR3 spans 14 amino acids. In DNA form, the CDR3 reads TGTGCCAGCAGTTTAGAACCGAGCGGGGAGACCCAGTACTTC. This sequence encodes CASSLEPSGETQYF.

The V gene is TRBV30, the J gene TRBJ2-3; possibly TRBD1 or TRBD2 for D (5 bases each). This CDR3 has 13 residues. Germline lookup yields CDR1 GTSNPN and CDR2 SVGIG (reference sequence). V was pared by 1 base and J by 4 bases, with 9 bases between. The CDR3 protein is CAWSERGPDTQYF. For the CDR3, the DNA is TGTGCCTGGAGTGAACGGGGCCCAGATACGCAGTATTTT.

The chain combines TRBV10-3 with TRBJ1-2; D unclear. Trimming took 3 bases from V and 1 from J, leaving 12 bases between them. The length of the CDR3 is 15 residues. Looked up from germline, CDR1 is ENHRY and CDR2 is SYGVKD. DNA of the CDR3: TGTGCCATCAGTGAAAATCTTGGGGATAACTATGGCTACACCTTC. Translation: CAISENLGDNYGYTF.

The chain employs TRBV9 and TRBJ2-3; D is possibly TRBD2 (7 bases). CDR1 is SGDLS, CDR2 YYNGEE, per germline. The CDR3 contains 13 residues. The V gene lost 7 bases and the J gene lost 5 bases, with 14 bases spanning the gap. The CDR3 DNA is TGTGCCAGCTCGGGGGGCTGGATAGATACGCAGTATTTT. This sequence encodes CASSGGWIDTQYF.

This chain links TRBV10-3 with TRBJ1-2; 7 bases are a match to TRBD1. The germline V gene has CDR1 ENHRY and CDR2 SYGVKD. V was pared by 10 bases and J by 6 bases, with 11 bases of the junction left unmatched. This CDR3 has 13 amino acids. The CDR3 loop is CATWGGGGDGYTF. In DNA form, the CDR3 reads TGTGCCACCTGGGGAGGGGGCGGAGATGGCTACACCTTC.

The sample holds a few counts of this clone. CDR3 DNA: TGTGCCAGCAGTTATCGGGACAGTGGATATGGCTACACCTTC. It translates to CASSYRDSGYGYTF. The rearrangement joins TRBV6-6 to TRBJ1-2; 7 bases align to TRBD1. Germline V lookup: CDR1 MNHNY, CDR2 SVGAGI (reference sequence). This CDR3 contains 14 residues. V was pared by 3 bases and J by 5 bases, with 6 bases of the junction left unmatched.

This chain links TRBV6-6 with TRBJ1-1, with D hard to call. The CDR3 is made up of 15 amino acids. The V gene lost 2 bases and the J gene lost 5 bases, with 15 bases spanning the gap. In germline, CDR1 is MNHNY, CDR2 SVGAGI (reference sequence). Here the CDR3 DNA reads TGTGCCAGCAGTTACCGGCCGGATCCGGGAACTGAAGCTTTCTTT. Translated: CASSYRPDPGTEAFF.

The chain employs TRBV5-6 and TRBJ1-1, with TRBD1 matching 10 bases. The length of the CDR3 is 14 residues. Germline lookup yields CDR1 SGHDT and CDR2 YYEEEE. Trimming at V came to 4 bases and at J to 6 bases, leaving 6 bases not matched to a gene. CDR3 DNA: TGTGCCAGCAGCCAGGGACAGGGGATCGCTGAAGCTTTCTTT. Residues: CASSQGQGIAEAFF.

The count of this clone is one. The chain uses TRBV11-2 and TRBJ1-5; 11 positions match TRBD1. Germline V gene sequence: CDR1 SGHAT, CDR2 FQNNGV. V lost 1 base and J lost 6; bases outside the gene matches: 2. The CDR3 is 15 amino acids. The CDR3 loop reads CASSLGTGGTQPQHF. For the CDR3, the DNA is TGTGCCAGCAGCTTAGGGACAGGGGGCACTCAGCCCCAGCATTTT.

V and J are TRBV7-9 and TRBJ2-5; 14 nucleotides match TRBD2. The V segment lost 5 bases and the J segment 4 bases; nucleotides outside the gene matches: 6. Germline values: CDR1 SEHNR, CDR2 FQNEAQ (reference sequence). The CDR3 is 16 residues long. CDR3 bases: TGTGCCAGCAGCCCCCCCGGGACTAGCGGGGGAGAGACCCAGTACTTC. Protein product: CASSPPGTSGGETQYF.

This sequence joins TRBV5-6 and TRBJ1-1; possible D gene TRBD1, 5 bases. The V end was cut by 2 bases, the J end by 1 base, with 9 bases between. The CDR3 consists of 14 residues. Germline-derived CDR1 and CDR2 are SGHDT and YYEEEE. Here the CDR3 DNA reads TGTGCCAGCAGCTTCCAGACAGAGAACACTGAAGCTTTCTTT. Amino acid sequence: CASSFQTENTEAFF.

DNA of the CDR3: TGTGCCAGCAGTAGCCTAGGACAAGGCAATTCACCCCTCCACTTT. This gives the protein CASSSLGQGNSPLHF. The chain couples TRBV28 to TRBJ1-6; tentatively, D is TRBD1 (5 bases). V was pared by 5 bases and J by 7 bases, with 15 bases between. CDR3 length equals 15 residues. Looked up from germline, CDR1 is MDHEN and CDR2 is SYDVKM.

The gene calls are TRBV7-3 and TRBJ1-5, with 7 nucleotides matching TRBD1. The V gene end was trimmed by 0 bases and the J gene end by 0 bases; junction bases not matched to a gene: 14. The CDR3 is 20 residues long. CDR1 is SGHTA and CDR2 is FQGTGA in the germline V gene. This CDR3 is CASSLTSPGQRPHSNQPQHF. The CDR3 DNA is TGTGCCAGCAGCTTAACCTCACCGGGACAGCGCCCCCATAGCAATCAGCCCCAGCATTTT.

As regards this clone: A junction boundary mismatches the germline segment, possibly from a read error. The chain combines TRBV12-5 with TRBJ1-1; D is ambiguous. This CDR3 contains 12 residues. Germline values: CDR1 LGHNT, CDR2 FRNRAP. The CDR3 sequence is CASGLLNTEAFF. For the CDR3, the DNA is TGTGCTAGCGGTTTGCTGAACACTGAAGCTTTCTTT.

The V and J genes are TRBV30 and TRBJ1-1; D gene ambiguous. Germline V gene data show CDR1 as GTSNPN and CDR2 as SVGIG (reference sequence). Trimming removed 3 bases from V and 0 bases from J, with 14 bases in between. The CDR3 is 15 amino acids. CDR3 in amino acids: CAWSRLGSLNTEAFF. CDR3 nucleotide sequence: TGTGCCTGGAGCCGATTGGGCAGTTTGAACACTGAAGCTTTCTTT. Full variable domain (outside the CDR3, taken from reference TRBV30 and TRBJ1-1): SQTIHQWPATLVQPVGSPLSLECTVEGTSNPNLYWYRQAAGRGLQLLFYSVGIGQISSEVPQNLSASRPQDRQFILSSKKLLLSDSGFYLCAWSRLGSLNTEAFFGQGTRLTVV.

The chain carries TRBV2 and TRBJ2-5; D is perhaps TRBD1 (5 bases). The CDR3 runs to 13 residues. V was pared by 2 bases and J by 4 bases, with 8 bases between. In germline, CDR1 is SNHLY, CDR2 FYNNEI. The CDR3 coding sequence is TGTGCCAGCAGTGAATCAGGGTTAGAGACCCAGTACTTC. As protein: CASSESGLETQYF.

This clone occurred a few times. This rearrangement joins TRBV10-3 to TRBJ2-6; 7 nucleotides align to TRBD1. The germline gives CDR1 ENHRY, CDR2 SYGVKD. The CDR3 runs to 16 residues. The junction had 3 bases not matched to a gene; V was cut back by 0 bases and J by 4 bases. The CDR3 nucleotides read TGTGCCATCAGTGAGTCGACAGGGAACGGGGCCAACGTCCTGACTTTC. Encoded protein: CAISESTGNGANVLTF.

The chain couples TRBV10-3 to TRBJ2-5; 8 bases map to TRBD2. Germline V gene sequence: CDR1 ENHRY, CDR2 SYGVKD. V was clipped by 7 bases and J by 4 bases; unmatched bases: 5. The CDR3 runs to 13 residues. This CDR3 is CAIMSGGGETQYF. The CDR3 DNA follows: TGTGCCATCATGAGCGGGGGTGGAGAGACCCAGTACTTC.

CDR3 protein: CAISDPGRNTEAFF. The CDR3 nucleotides are TGTGCCATCAGTGACCCCGGGAGGAACACTGAAGCTTTCTTT. The rearrangement links TRBV10-3 to TRBJ1-1; D not certain. V was trimmed by 3 bases and J by 1 base, leaving 9 bases between them. The CDR3 covers 14 residues. The germline CDR1 and CDR2 sequences are ENHRY and SYGVKD.

The rearrangement joins TRBV7-2 to TRBJ2-7; D is uncertain. V was shortened by 5 bases and J by 0 bases, with 11 bases between the two germline ends. The CDR3 consists of 14 residues. From germline, CDR1 is SGHTA and CDR2 FQGNSA. CDR3 amino acids: CASSEDGSSYEQYF. CDR3 bases: TGTGCCAGCAGCGAAGACGGAAGCTCCTACGAGCAGTACTTC.

The rearrangement uses TRBV30 and TRBJ1-4, with D hard to call. V was pared by 0 bases and J by 8 bases, with 10 bases between. This CDR3 contains 13 residues. In germline, CDR1 is GTSNPN, CDR2 SVGIG (reference sequence). CDR3 nucleotide sequence: TGTGCCTGGAGTGTACGGTCTACCGAAAAACTGTTTTTT. Encoded protein: CAWSVRSTEKLFF.

This clone was counted only a few times. The V gene is TRBV29-1, the J gene TRBJ1-2; possibly TRBD1 for D (5 bases). CDR3 length equals 12 residues. Per germline, CDR1 SQVTM and CDR2 ANQGSEA. Trimming took off 7 bases at V and 3 bases at J, with 12 bases between the two ends. The CDR3 spells CSDQGFDYGYTF. CDR3 sequence (DNA): TGCAGCGACCAGGGTTTTGACTATGGCTACACCTTC.

On this clone itself: The conserved closing phenylalanine or tryptophan is absent in this CDR3, likely reflecting a read error. Because the CDR3's place on the DNA is in doubt, the DNA is left out and the CDR3 is given as listed by TCRdb. The chain combines TRBV27 with TRBJ2-3; the tabulated D call, TRBD1, remains unverified against the DNA. Germline V gene data show CDR1 as MNHEY and CDR2 as SMNVEV (reference sequence). The CDR3 sequence runs 17 residues, both termini included. The CDR3 loop reads CASSPTPGQGPPDRSTL.

As for this clone: Other DNA sequences in this specimen translate into the identical CDR3. This rearrangement joins TRBV29-1 to TRBJ2-1; D not resolved. Germline loops: CDR1 SQVTM, CDR2 ANQGSEA. Trimming removed 1 base at V and 3 bases at J, with 4 bases between. The CDR3 totals 12 residues. The CDR3 region has the DNA TGCAGCGTTGAAGCGGGCTACAATGAGCAGTTCTTC. It encodes CSVEAGYNEQFF.

This rearrangement joins TRBV7-6 to TRBJ2-2, with 8 bases that match TRBD2. J gave up 0 bases and V 5 bases, and 11 bases lay outside the gene matches. Germline loops: CDR1 SGHVS, CDR2 FNYEAQ. The length of the CDR3 is 18 residues. The CDR3 sequence: CASSTALSGAPNTGELFF. The CDR3 DNA reads as TGTGCCAGCAGCACCGCCCTTAGCGGGGCCCCGAACACCGGGGAGCTGTTTTTT.

The genes are TRBV11-2 and TRBJ2-3; TRBD1 is a possible D gene (5 bases). Germline CDR1 SGHAT, CDR2 FQNNGV. The CDR3 length is 15 residues. With 1 base removed from V and 4 bases from J, the gap between germline ends came to 12 bases. This CDR3 reads CASSLAGRSSDTQYF. The DNA of the CDR3 is TGTGCCAGCAGCTTAGCAGGGCGTTCCTCAGATACGCAGTATTTT. Full variable domain (remainder filled in from reference TRBV11-2 and TRBJ2-3): EAGVAQSPRYKIIEKRQSVAFWCNPISGHATLYWYQQILGQGPKLLIQFQNNGVVDDSQLPKDRFSAERLKGVDSTLKIQPAKLEDSAVYLCASSLAGRSSDTQYFGPGTRLTVL.

This rearrangement joins TRBV5-6 to TRBJ1-1; possible D gene TRBD1, 5 bases. V lost 6 bases and J lost 0, with 12 bases in between. This CDR3 is built from 14 residues. Germline V lookup: CDR1 SGHDT, CDR2 YYEEEE. The CDR3 DNA reads as TGTGCCAGCACCTTCGGGACGGTGAACACTGAAGCTTTCTTT. Its translation: CASTFGTVNTEAFF.

To note about this clone: Different DNA sequences within this sample yield the same CDR3. The chain links TRBV13 to TRBJ1-1; D gene unclear. The V and J ends lost 0 bases and 0 bases respectively, with 5 bases between them. The CDR3 sequence is 14 residues long. Germline assignment: CDR1 PRHDT and CDR2 FYEKMQ (reference sequence). CDR3 amino acids: CASSLGTVNTEAFF. The CDR3 nucleotides are TGTGCCAGCAGCTTAGGGACGGTGAACACTGAAGCTTTCTTT.